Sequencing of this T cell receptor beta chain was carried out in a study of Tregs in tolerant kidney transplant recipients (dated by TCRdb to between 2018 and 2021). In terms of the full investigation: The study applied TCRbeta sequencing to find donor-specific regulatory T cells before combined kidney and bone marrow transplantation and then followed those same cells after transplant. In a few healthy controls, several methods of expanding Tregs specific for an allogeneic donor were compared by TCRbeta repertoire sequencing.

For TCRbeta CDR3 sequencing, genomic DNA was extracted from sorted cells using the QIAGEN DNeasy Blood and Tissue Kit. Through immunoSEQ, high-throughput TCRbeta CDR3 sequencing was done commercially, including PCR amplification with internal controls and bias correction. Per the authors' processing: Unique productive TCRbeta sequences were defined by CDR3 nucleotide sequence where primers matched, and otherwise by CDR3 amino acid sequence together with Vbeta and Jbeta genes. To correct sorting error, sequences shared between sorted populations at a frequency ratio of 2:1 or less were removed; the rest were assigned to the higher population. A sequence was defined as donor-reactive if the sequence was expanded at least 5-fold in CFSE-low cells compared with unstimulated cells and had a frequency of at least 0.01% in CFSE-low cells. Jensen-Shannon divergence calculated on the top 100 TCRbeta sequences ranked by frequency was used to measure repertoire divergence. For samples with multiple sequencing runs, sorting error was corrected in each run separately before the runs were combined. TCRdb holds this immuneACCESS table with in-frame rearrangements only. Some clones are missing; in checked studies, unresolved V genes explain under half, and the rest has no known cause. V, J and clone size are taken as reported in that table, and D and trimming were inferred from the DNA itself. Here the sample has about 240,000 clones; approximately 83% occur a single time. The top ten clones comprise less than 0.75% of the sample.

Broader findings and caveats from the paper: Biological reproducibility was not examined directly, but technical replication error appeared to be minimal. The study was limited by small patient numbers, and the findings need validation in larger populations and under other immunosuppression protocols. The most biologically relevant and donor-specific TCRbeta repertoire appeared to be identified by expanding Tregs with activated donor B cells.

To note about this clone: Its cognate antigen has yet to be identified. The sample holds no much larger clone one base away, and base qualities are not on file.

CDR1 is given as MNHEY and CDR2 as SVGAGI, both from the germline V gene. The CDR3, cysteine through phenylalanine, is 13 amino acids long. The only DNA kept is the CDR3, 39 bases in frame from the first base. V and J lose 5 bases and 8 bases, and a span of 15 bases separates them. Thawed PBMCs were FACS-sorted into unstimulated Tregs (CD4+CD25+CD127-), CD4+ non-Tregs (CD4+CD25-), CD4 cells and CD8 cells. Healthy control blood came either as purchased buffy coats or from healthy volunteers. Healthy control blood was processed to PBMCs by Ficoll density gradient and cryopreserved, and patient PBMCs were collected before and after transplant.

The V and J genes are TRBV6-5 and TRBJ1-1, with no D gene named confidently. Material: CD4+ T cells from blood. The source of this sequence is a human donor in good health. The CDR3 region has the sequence CASSPGEPVEAFF. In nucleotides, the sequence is TGTGCCAGCAGTCCGGGTGAACCCGTAGAAGCTTTCTTT.